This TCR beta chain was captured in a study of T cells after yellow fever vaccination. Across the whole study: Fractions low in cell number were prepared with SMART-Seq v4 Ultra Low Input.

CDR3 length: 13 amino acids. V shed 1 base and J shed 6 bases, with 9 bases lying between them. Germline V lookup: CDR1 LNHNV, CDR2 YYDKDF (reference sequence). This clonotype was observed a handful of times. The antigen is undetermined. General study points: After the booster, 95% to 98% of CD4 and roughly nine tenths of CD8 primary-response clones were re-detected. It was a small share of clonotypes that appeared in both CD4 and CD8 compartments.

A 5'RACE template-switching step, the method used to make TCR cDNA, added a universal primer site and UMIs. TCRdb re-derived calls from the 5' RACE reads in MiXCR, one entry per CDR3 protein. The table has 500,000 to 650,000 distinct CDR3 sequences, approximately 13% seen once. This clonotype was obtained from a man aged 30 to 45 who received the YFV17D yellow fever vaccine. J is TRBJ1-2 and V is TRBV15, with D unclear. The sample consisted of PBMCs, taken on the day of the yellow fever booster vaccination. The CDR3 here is CATSRAVGDGYTF. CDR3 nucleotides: TGTGCCACCAGCAGAGCCGTCGGGGATGGCTACACCTTC.